The entry below gives a single TCR beta chain sequence along with its context. What it binds is not known. The sample is drawn from a study of cytomegalovirus exposure and HLA in healthy donors. Study-level results: As confirmed in vitro, a few CMV-associated chains were specific for CMV antigens.

The primer mix had 60 Vbeta and 13 Jbeta primers. This table comes from immunoSEQ multiplex PCR, and its TCRdb copy is limited to in-frame clones, with some not included. This repertoire includes tens of thousands of clones. V was shortened by 0 bases and J by 8 bases, with 13 bases between the two germline ends. The CDR3 is 14 residues long. The germline V gene encodes CDR1 MNHEY and CDR2 SVGAGI. What was sequenced was PBMCs. This sequence joins TRBV6-5 and TRBJ1-1, with D maybe TRBD1 (6 bases). This sequence originates from a woman aged 25 to 39 in good health and CMV-seronegative. As DNA, the CDR3 is TGTGCCAGCAGTTACTCGGCCAGGGGAGGGGAAGCTTTCTTT. Translating it yields CASSYSARGGEAFF.